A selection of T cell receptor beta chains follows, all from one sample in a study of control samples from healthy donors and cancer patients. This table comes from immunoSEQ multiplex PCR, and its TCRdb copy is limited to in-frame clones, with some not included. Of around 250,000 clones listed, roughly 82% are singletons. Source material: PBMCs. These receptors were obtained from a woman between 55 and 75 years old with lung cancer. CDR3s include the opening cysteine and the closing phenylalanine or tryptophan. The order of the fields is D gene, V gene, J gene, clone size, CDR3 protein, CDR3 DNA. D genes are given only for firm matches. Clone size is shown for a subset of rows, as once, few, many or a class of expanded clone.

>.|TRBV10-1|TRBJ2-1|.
CASSGPSYNEQFF
TGCGCCAGCAGTGGACCTTCCTACAATGAGCAGTTCTTC
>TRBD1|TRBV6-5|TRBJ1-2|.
CASSTGGWSYGYTF
TGTGCCAGCAGTACAGGGGGTTGGAGCTATGGCTACACCTTC
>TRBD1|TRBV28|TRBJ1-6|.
CASSLLTRTGESSYNSPLHF
TGTGCCAGCAGTTTACTGACGAGGACAGGAGAGAGCTCCTATAATTCACCCCTCCACTTT
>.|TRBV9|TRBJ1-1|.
CASSVEPVNTEAFF
TGTGCCAGCAGCGTAGAGCCGGTGAACACTGAAGCTTTCTTT
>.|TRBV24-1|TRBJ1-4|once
CATSEGVGLFF
TGTGCCACCAGTGAGGGTGTGGGACTGTTTTTT
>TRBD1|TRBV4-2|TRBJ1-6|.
CASSQDPRGQGNSPLHF
TGTGCCAGCAGCCAAGACCCCCGCGGACAGGGGAATTCACCCCTCCACTTT
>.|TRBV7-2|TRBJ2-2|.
CASSLDFVNGELFF
TGTGCCAGCAGCCTAGACTTTGTTAACGGGGAGCTGTTTTTT
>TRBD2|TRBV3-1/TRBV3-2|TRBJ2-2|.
CASMGGSSAGELFF
TGTGCCAGCATGGGCGGGAGTAGCGCCGGGGAGCTGTTTTTT
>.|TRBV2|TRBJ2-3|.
CASSVARGTDTQYF
TGTGCCAGCAGTGTGGCTAGGGGCACAGATACGCAGTATTTT
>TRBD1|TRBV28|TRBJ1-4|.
CASSSPGTGNQKLFF
TGTGCCAGCAGTTCCCCCGGGACAGGCAACCAAAAACTGTTTTTT
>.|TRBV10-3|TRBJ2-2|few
CAISESIVAGELFF
TGTGCCATCAGTGAGTCGATTGTGGCCGGGGAGCTGTTTTTT
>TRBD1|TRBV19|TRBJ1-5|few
CASSIMAGGSQPQHF
TGTGCCAGTAGCATAATGGCAGGGGGCTCTCAGCCCCAGCATTTT
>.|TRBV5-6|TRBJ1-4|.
CASSHYGETNEKLFF
TGTGCCAGCAGCCATTACGGCGAAACTAATGAAAAACTGTTTTTT
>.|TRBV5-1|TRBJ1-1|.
CASSPGTGMGTEAFF
TGCGCCAGCAGCCCCGGGACGGGTATGGGCACTGAAGCTTTCTTT
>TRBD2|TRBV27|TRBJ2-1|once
CASSLIAGTYNEQFF
TGTGCCAGCAGTTTAATAGCGGGAACGTACAATGAGCAGTTCTTC
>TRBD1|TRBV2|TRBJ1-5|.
CASSLGTGNQPQHF
TGTGCCAGCAGCCTTGGGACAGGGAATCAGCCCCAGCATTTT
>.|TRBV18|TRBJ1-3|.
CASSPEIGDTIYF
TGTGCCAGCTCACCGGAGATCGGGGATACCATATATTTT
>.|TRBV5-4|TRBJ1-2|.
CASSLDTPNYGYTF
TGTGCCAGCAGCTTGGACACCCCTAACTATGGCTACACCTTC
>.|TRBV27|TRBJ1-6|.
CASSLSYREIDSPLHF
TGTGCCAGCAGTTTATCATACAGGGAAATTGATTCACCCCTCCACTTT
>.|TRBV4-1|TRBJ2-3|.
CASSQDPLSDTQYF
TGCGCCAGCAGCCAAGATCCGCTTTCAGATACGCAGTATTTT
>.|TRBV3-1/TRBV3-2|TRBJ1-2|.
CASSQDPTANGYTF
TGTGCCAGCAGCCAAGACCCGACGGCCAATGGCTACACCTTC
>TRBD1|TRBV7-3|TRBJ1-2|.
CASSRDREGGYTF
TGTGCCAGCAGCCGGGACAGGGAGGGTGGCTACACCTTC
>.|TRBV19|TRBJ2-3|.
CASSSRDGDTQYF
TGTGCCAGTAGTTCCCGGGACGGAGATACGCAGTATTTT
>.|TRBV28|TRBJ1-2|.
CASSLRTDGYTF
TGTGCCAGCAGTTTGAGGACCGATGGCTACACCTTC
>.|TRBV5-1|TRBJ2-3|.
CASSKTLDRAAGESTDTQYF
TGCGCCAGCAGCAAGACGCTGGACAGGGCGGCGGGGGAAAGCACAGATACGCAGTATTTT
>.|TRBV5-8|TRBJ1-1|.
CASSLGQQTEAFF
TGTGCCAGCAGCTTGGGACAGCAGACTGAAGCTTTCTTT
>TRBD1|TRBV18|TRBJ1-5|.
CASSDWTGGSNQPQHF
TGTGCCAGCTCTGACTGGACAGGGGGCAGCAATCAGCCCCAGCATTTT
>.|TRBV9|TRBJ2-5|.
CASSGRPRGDGETQYF
TGTGCCAGCAGCGGACGACCCCGTGGGGACGGCGAGACCCAGTACTTC
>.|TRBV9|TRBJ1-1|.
CASSVDGRENTEAFF
TGTGCCAGCAGCGTAGATGGCAGGGAGAACACTGAAGCTTTCTTT
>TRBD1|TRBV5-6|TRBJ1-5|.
CASSLDRDRGTYSNQPQHF
TGTGCCAGCAGCTTAGACCGGGACAGGGGGACCTATAGCAATCAGCCCCAGCATTTT
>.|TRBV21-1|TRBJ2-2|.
CASAIRDRGRTGELFF
TGTGCCAGCGCGATCCGGGACAGGGGGCGCACCGGGGAGCTGTTTTTT
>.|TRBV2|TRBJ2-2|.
CASSQQGGATGELFF
TGTGCCAGCAGTCAACAGGGAGGCGCGACCGGGGAGCTGTTTTTT
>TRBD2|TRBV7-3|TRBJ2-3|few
CASATSGFTDTQYF
TGTGCCAGCGCCACTAGCGGATTCACAGATACGCAGTATTTT
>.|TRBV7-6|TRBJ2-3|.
CASSQTHLQETSTDTQYF
TGTGCCAGCAGCCAAACACACCTACAGGAGACTAGCACAGATACGCAGTATTTT
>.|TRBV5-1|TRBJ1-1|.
CASSLEANTEAFF
TGCGCCAGCAGCTTGGAGGCAAACACTGAAGCTTTCTTT
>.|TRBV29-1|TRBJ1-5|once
CSVGESNQPQHF
TGCAGCGTTGGAGAGAGCAATCAGCCCCAGCATTTT
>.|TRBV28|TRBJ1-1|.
CAAGGRSTEAFF
TGTGCCGCGGGGGGGAGATCCACTGAAGCTTTCTTT
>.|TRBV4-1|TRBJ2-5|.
CASSQPNGAETQYF
TGCGCCAGCAGCCAACCTAACGGGGCAGAGACCCAGTACTTC
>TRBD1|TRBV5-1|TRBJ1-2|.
CASSATGGDYGYTF
TGCGCCAGCAGCGCGACAGGGGGCGACTATGGCTACACCTTC
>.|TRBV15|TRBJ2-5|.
CATSRDPLGGSETQYF
TGTGCCACCAGCAGAGACCCCTTAGGGGGTTCGGAGACCCAGTACTTC
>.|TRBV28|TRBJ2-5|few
CASQQEFETQYF
TGTGCAAGTCAACAGGAATTCGAGACCCAGTACTTC
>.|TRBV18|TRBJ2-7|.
CASSPGIEGEQYF
TGTGCCAGCTCACCAGGGATCGAGGGCGAGCAGTACTTC
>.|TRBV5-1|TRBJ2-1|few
CASREGEVYNEQFF
TGCGCCAGCAGAGAGGGGGAGGTCTACAATGAGCAGTTCTTC
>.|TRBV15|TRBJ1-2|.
CATSRLTGLANYGYTF
TGTGCCACCAGCAGGCTGACAGGATTAGCTAACTATGGCTACACCTTC
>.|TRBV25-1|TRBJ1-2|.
CASSEVGGYGYTF
TGTGCCAGCAGTGAGGTCGGTGGCTATGGCTACACCTTC
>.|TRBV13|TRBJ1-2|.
CASSLGLGRENYGYTF
TGTGCCAGCAGCTTAGGCCTCGGCAGGGAGAACTATGGCTACACCTTC
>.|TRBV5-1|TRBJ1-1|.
CASSLEYLNTEAFF
TGCGCCAGCAGCTTGGAGTACCTGAACACTGAAGCTTTCTTT
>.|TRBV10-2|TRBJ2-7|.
CASSESNTYEQYF
TGCGCCAGCAGTGAGTCGAACACCTACGAGCAGTACTTC
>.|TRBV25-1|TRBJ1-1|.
CASLLGTEAFF
TGTGCCAGCCTATTGGGCACTGAAGCTTTCTTT
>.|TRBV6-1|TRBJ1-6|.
CASSEAAAYNSPLHF
TGTGCCAGCAGTGAAGCGGCAGCTTATAATTCACCCCTCCACTTT
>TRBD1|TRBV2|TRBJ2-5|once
CASKHRGLGETQYF
TGTGCCAGCAAGCACAGGGGGCTGGGGGAGACCCAGTACTTC
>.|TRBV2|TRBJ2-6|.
CASRQDSGANVLTF
TGTGCCAGCAGACAGGACTCTGGGGCCAACGTCCTGACTTTC
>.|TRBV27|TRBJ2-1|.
CASRGNNEQFF
TGTGCCAGCAGAGGTAACAATGAGCAGTTCTTC
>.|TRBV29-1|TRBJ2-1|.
CSVEVAVGEQFF
TGCAGCGTTGAAGTGGCAGTGGGTGAGCAGTTCTTC
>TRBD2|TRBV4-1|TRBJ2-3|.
CASSQVGRAAGADTQYF
TGCGCCAGCAGCCAAGTCGGGCGGGCAGCGGGAGCAGATACGCAGTATTTT
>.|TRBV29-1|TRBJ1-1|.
CSVEVAGYPNTEAFF
TGCAGCGTTGAAGTGGCAGGGTACCCGAACACTGAAGCTTTCTTT
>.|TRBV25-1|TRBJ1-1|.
CASSEFSANTEAFF
TGTGCCAGCAGTGAATTTTCCGCTAACACTGAAGCTTTCTTT
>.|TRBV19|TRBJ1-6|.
CASSSFRDHSPLHF
TGTGCCAGTAGCTCCTTCCGGGACCATTCACCCCTCCACTTT